This T cell receptor beta chain was captured in a study of cytomegalovirus exposure and HLA in healthy donors. Broader study findings: Most TCR sequences were rare, but some public TCRs occurred in many donors.

Germline V CDR1 and CDR2: MNHEY, SMNVEV (reference sequence). V lost 2 bases and J lost 1, with 12 bases in between. The length of the CDR3 is 15 residues. Clones were read by immunoSEQ multiplex PCR, and TCRdb kept only the in-frame ones, dropping some. The sample lists tens of thousands of clones; 96% were seen once. In the case of this clone: Its target is unknown.

The V gene is TRBV27, the J gene TRBJ2-7, with a weak D call TRBD1 (6 bases). The origin of this receptor is a woman younger than 30 in good health and CMV-seropositive. The material sequenced was PBMCs. This chain's CDR3 is CASSLRQGLSYEQYF. The DNA of the CDR3 is TGTGCCAGCAGTTTAAGGCAGGGGCTATCCTACGAGCAGTACTTC.